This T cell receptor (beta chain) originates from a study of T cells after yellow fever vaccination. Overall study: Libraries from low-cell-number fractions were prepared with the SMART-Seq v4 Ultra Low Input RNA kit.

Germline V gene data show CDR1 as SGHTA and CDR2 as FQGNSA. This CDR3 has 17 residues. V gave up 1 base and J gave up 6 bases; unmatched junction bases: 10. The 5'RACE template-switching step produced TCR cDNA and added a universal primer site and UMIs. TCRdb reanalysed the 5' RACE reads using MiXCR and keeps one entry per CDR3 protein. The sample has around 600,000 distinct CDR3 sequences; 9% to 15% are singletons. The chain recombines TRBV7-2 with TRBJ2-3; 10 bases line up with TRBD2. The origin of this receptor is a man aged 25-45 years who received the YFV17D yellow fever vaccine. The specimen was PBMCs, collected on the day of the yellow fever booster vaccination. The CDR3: CASSLGVSGRFTDTQYF. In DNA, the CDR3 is TGTGCCAGCAGCTTAGGGGTTAGCGGGAGGTTCACGGATACGCAGTATTTT. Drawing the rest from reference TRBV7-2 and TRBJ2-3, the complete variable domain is GAGVSQSPSNKVTEKGKDVELRCDPISGHTALYWYRQSLGQGLEFLIYFQGNSAPDKSGLPSDRFSAERTGGSVSTLTIQRTQQEDSAVYLCASSLGVSGRFTDTQYFGPGTRLTVL.